These 28 T cell receptor beta chains were sequenced from one sample in a study of T-cell memory formation after mild COVID-19. Using its own MiXCR run on the 5' RACE reads, TCRdb lists one record per CDR3 protein. Of approximately 110,000 distinct CDR3 sequences listed, about a fifth are singletons. The sample was PBMCs or a T cell subset sorted from them (not recorded which). These receptors all come from a man aged 18 to 29 who had mild COVID-19 (a few samples of this study predate the infection). Cell type and time point are not known.

The chain uses TRBV27 and TRBJ2-2; 9 positions agree with TRBD1. The V gene end was trimmed by 5 bases and the J gene end by 5 bases; junction bases not matched to a gene: 6. This CDR3 is 15 amino acids long. The germline V gene encodes CDR1 MNHEY and CDR2 SMNVEV (reference sequence). The CDR3 sequence is CASSNSGTGTGELFF. The CDR3 nucleotides read TGTGCCAGCAGTAATTCCGGGACAGGGACCGGGGAGCTGTTTTTT.

This clonotype was seen a few times. The rearrangement joins TRBV6-1 to TRBJ1-1; tentatively, D is TRBD1 (6 bases). Germline V gene sequence: CDR1 MNHNS, CDR2 SASEGT. Trimming took off 0 bases at V and 5 bases at J, with 13 bases between the two ends. The CDR3 has 15 residues. The CDR3 DNA sequence: TGTGCCAGCAGTGAAGCTGGTGGGGGCGGGACTGAAGCTTTCTTT. It is translated as CASSEAGGGGTEAFF.

This clonotype was recorded at least ten times. The chain carries TRBV6-4 and TRBJ2-1; 10 bases match TRBD2. CDR3 size: 15 residues. With V trimmed by 4 bases and J by 0 bases, 0 bases remained unmatched. CDR1 is MRHNA, CDR2 SNTAGT, per germline. CDR3: CASSASGGSYNEQFF. The CDR3, as DNA: TGTGCCAGCAGTGCTAGCGGGGGCTCCTACAATGAGCAGTTCTTC.

CDR3 nucleotides: TGTGCCAGCAGTTCATTTGCGGGGGGGCAGGGTGAGCAGTTCTTC. This sequence encodes CASSSFAGGQGEQFF. The genes are TRBV27 and TRBJ2-1; 9 bases agree with TRBD2. The CDR3 runs 15 residues. With V trimmed by 4 bases and J by 9 bases, 10 bases remained unmatched. Germline V gene sequence: CDR1 MNHEY, CDR2 SMNVEV (reference sequence).

This clonotype was recorded a few times. The chain carries TRBV6-2 or TRBV6-3 and TRBJ1-1, with no clear D. Trimming removed 2 bases from V and 1 base from J, with 5 bases in between. The CDR3 consists of 13 residues. Germline V gene data show CDR1 as MNHEY and CDR2 as SVGEGT. The CDR3 DNA sequence: TGTGCCAGCAGTTACGTCCCGAACACTGAAGCTTTCTTT. It translates to CASSYVPNTEAFF.

This clonotype has only a few counts. The chain has TRBV20-1 and TRBJ2-3; 7 bases line up with TRBD2. The CDR3 has 17 residues. Trimming removed 7 bases from V and 0 bases from J; junction bases left unmatched: 16. The germline CDR1 and CDR2 sequences are DFQATT and SNEGSKA (reference sequence). The CDR3 bases are TGCAGTGGCCCGACCGGGAAGTCGGGGGGTAGCACAGATACGCAGTATTTT. It is translated as CSGPTGKSGGSTDTQYF.

This chain connects TRBV10-3 to TRBJ2-1; D uncertain. CDR3 size: 16 residues. V dropped 3 bases and J dropped 5 bases, with 17 bases sitting between them. Per the germline V gene, CDR1 is ENHRY and CDR2 is SYGVKD. The CDR3 loop reads CAISEVKFSSNNEQFF. The CDR3 DNA follows: TGTGCCATCAGTGAAGTTAAGTTTTCGTCCAACAATGAGCAGTTCTTC.

V gene TRBV27 combines with J gene TRBJ2-1, with D unresolved. In germline, CDR1 is MNHEY, CDR2 SMNVEV (reference sequence). The ends were cut back, 2 bases at V and 5 bases at J, with 10 bases in the middle. CDR3 length: 14 amino acids. CDR3 bases: TGTGCCAGCAGTTTACTCACAGCGAACAATGAGCAGTTCTTC. Protein: CASSLLTANNEQFF.

The chain combines TRBV20-1 with TRBJ1-2; D call uncertain. The CDR3 spans 14 residues. CDR1 and CDR2 (germline): DFQATT, SNEGSKA (reference sequence). The V end lost 2 bases, the J end lost 5 bases, and 15 bases lay between the germline ends. The chain's CDR3 is CSARIFREIYGYTF. The CDR3 nucleotides read TGCAGTGCTAGAATATTCCGGGAAATATATGGCTACACCTTC.

The chain employs TRBV6-2 or TRBV6-3 and TRBJ2-3; TRBD1 might be the D (5 bases). Trimming stripped 9 bases from V and 0 bases from J, with 16 bases between. CDR1 MNHEY and CDR2 SVGEGT come from the germline V gene. The CDR3 runs to 15 residues. The CDR3 DNA sequence: TGTGCCAGTGCTGACAGCCCCCTGAGCACAGATACGCAGTATTTT. Translating it yields CASADSPLSTDTQYF.

This clonotype was seen many times. The chain links TRBV4-1 to TRBJ2-1; 10 positions match TRBD2. The V gene's germline CDR1 is MGHRA and CDR2 YSYEKL. This CDR3 contains 18 residues. V was pared by 0 bases and J by 8 bases, with 13 bases of the junction left unmatched. Here the CDR3 reads CASSQETESGGARYEQFF. The CDR3 DNA reads TGCGCCAGCAGCCAAGAGACGGAGAGCGGGGGGGCCCGGTATGAGCAGTTCTTC.

This clonotype was observed a few times. J is TRBJ2-3 and V is TRBV6-1; weak D call: TRBD1 (6 bases). The CDR3 length is 15 residues. Germline CDR1 reads MNHNS; CDR2 reads SASEGT. Trimming removed 6 bases at V and 3 bases at J, with 16 bases between. Here the CDR3 reads CASREIPTGTDTQYF. DNA for the CDR3: TGTGCCAGCAGGGAGATTCCGACAGGAACAGATACGCAGTATTTT.

In this sample, this clonotype turned up many times. The chain recombines TRBV12-3 or TRBV12-4 with TRBJ2-7; TRBD1 agrees at 8 bases. The V gene end was trimmed by 5 bases and the J gene end by 5 bases; junction bases not matched to a gene: 5. The CDR3 is 13 residues long. The CDR3 nucleotides are TGTGCCAGCAGTCAGGGGGCATGGGACGAGCAGTACTTC. It specifies CASSQGAWDEQYF.

The table lists this clonotype with a few counts. The V gene is TRBV5-8, the J gene TRBJ1-1; D is perhaps TRBD1 (5 bases). The CDR3 covers 13 residues. The germline V gene has CDR1 SGHTS and CDR2 YDEGEE. Trimming left V 0 bases short and J 6 bases short, with 9 bases between. The CDR3 reads CASSLGQGSEAFF. CDR3 bases: TGTGCCAGCAGCTTGGGGCAGGGCTCTGAAGCTTTCTTT.

This clonotype was seen more than once but under ten times. This chain uses TRBV28 with TRBJ2-2; D gene uncertain. CDR1 MDHEN and CDR2 SYDVKM come from the germline V gene. The CDR3 runs 12 residues. The V and J ends lost 10 bases and 5 bases respectively, with 11 bases between them. The CDR3 region is CATRSATGELFF. The CDR3 nucleotides read TGTGCCACCCGGTCAGCAACCGGGGAGCTGTTTTTT.

This CDR3 is CASTTGRGRNEKLFF. CDR3 DNA sequence: TGTGCCAGCACAACGGGCAGGGGGAGAAATGAAAAACTGTTTTTT. The chain combines TRBV2 with TRBJ1-4, with TRBD1 matching over 7 bases. This CDR3 spans 15 amino acids. The V segment lost 7 bases and the J segment 5 bases; nucleotides outside the gene matches: 10. Per germline, CDR1 SNHLY and CDR2 FYNNEI.

The chain uses TRBV6-5 and TRBJ1-2; unclear D gene. The CDR3 sequence is 13 residues long. Germline CDR1 reads MNHEY; CDR2 reads SVGAGI. V was shortened by 7 bases and J by 1 base, with 10 bases between the two germline ends. CDR3: CASKPGINYGYTF. The CDR3 DNA sequence: TGTGCCAGCAAACCAGGAATTAACTATGGCTACACCTTC.

The chain couples TRBV6-5 to TRBJ2-5; no definite D call. Germline CDR1 is MNHEY and CDR2 is SVGAGI. CDR3 size: 12 residues. Trimming removed 6 bases from V and 4 bases from J, with 9 bases in between. The CDR3 bases are TGTGCCAGCAGAGACATAGCAGAGACCCAGTACTTC. Translated: CASRDIAETQYF.

This rearrangement joins TRBV12-3 or TRBV12-4 to TRBJ2-5, with D maybe TRBD1 (6 bases). The CDR3 sequence is 15 residues long. V lost 5 bases and J 5 bases, leaving 18 bases between the germline ends. DNA of the CDR3: TGTGCCAGCAGTCCACAGGGTTCGGGTCTGGAGACCCAGTACTTC. Residues: CASSPQGSGLETQYF.

The chain uses TRBV5-1 and TRBJ2-1; the match to TRBD1 covers 12 bases. CDR1 and CDR2 (germline): SGHRS, YFSETQ. The CDR3 has 17 residues. Trimming at V came to 0 bases and at J to 8 bases, leaving 9 bases not matched to a gene. CDR3 in amino acids: CASSLGLRGQGADEQFF. In nucleotides, the CDR3 is TGCGCCAGCAGCTTGGGGTTAAGGGGACAGGGGGCTGATGAGCAGTTCTTC.

The rearrangement uses TRBV4-1 and TRBJ2-7; D is possibly TRBD1 (5 bases). The CDR3 is 14 amino acids. Trimming took off 6 bases at V and 0 bases at J, with 12 bases between the two ends. Per the germline V gene, CDR1 is MGHRA and CDR2 is YSYEKL. CDR3 sequence (DNA): TGCGCCAGCAGTAATAGACAGAGCTCCTACGAGCAGTACTTC. It specifies CASSNRQSSYEQYF.

The V gene is TRBV29-1, the J gene TRBJ1-2; the D gene is possibly TRBD1 (6 bases). Germline V gene lookup returns CDR1 SQVTM and CDR2 ANQGSEA. Trimming removed 5 bases from V and 4 bases from J, with 11 bases in between. The CDR3 extends over 12 amino acids. The CDR3 region is CSVSTGIYGYTF. The CDR3 region has the DNA TGCAGCGTTTCCACAGGGATCTATGGCTACACCTTC.

This clonotype was picked up a small number of times. The CDR3 sequence: CASSLVKGAGNEQFF. As DNA, the CDR3 is TGTGCCAGCAGCCTGGTGAAGGGGGCAGGCAATGAGCAGTTCTTC. The V gene is TRBV27, the J gene TRBJ2-1; 7 nucleotides match TRBD1. The J segment lost 6 bases and the V segment lost 6 bases, leaving 11 bases of the junction unmatched. This CDR3 region has 15 residues. CDR1 is MNHEY and CDR2 is SMNVEV in the germline V gene (reference sequence).

The chain couples TRBV28 to TRBJ2-2; D is unclear. Between the trimmed V and J ends, which lost 5 bases and 1 base, there was a span of 11 bases. The CDR3 runs 15 residues. From germline, CDR1 is MDHEN and CDR2 SYDVKM. The CDR3 sequence: CASSLLIRNTGELFF. The DNA for the CDR3 is TGTGCCAGCAGTCTCCTCATACGGAACACCGGGGAGCTGTTTTTT.

This rearrangement joins TRBV4-3 to TRBJ2-2, with TRBD2 matching 12 bases. CDR1 and CDR2 (germline): LGHNA, YSLEER. The CDR3 extends over 19 amino acids. With 1 base clipped from V and 5 bases from J, the junction kept 11 bases outside the gene matches. CDR3 loop: CASSQVGLAGGLWTGELFF. The CDR3 coding sequence is TGCGCCAGCAGCCAAGTAGGGCTAGCGGGGGGGCTATGGACCGGGGAGCTGTTTTTT.

The genes are TRBV7-9 and TRBJ2-2; D possibly uses TRBD1 or TRBD2 (6 bases each). Germline CDR1 SEHNR, CDR2 FQNEAQ (reference sequence). This CDR3 region has 14 residues. Trimming cost V 3 bases and J 5 bases, with 10 bases left between them. The CDR3 DNA is TGTGCCAGCAGCTTTCCGGGGGCGACCGGGGAGCTGTTTTTT. Translating it yields CASSFPGATGELFF.

The V and J genes are TRBV6-5 and TRBJ2-3, with TRBD1 as a possible D gene (6 bases). V was shortened by 2 bases and J by 1 base, with 13 bases between the two germline ends. The CDR3 spans 16 residues. Germline lookup yields CDR1 MNHEY and CDR2 SVGAGI. The CDR3 loop reads CASSYQQGWRTDTQYF. DNA of the CDR3: TGTGCCAGCAGTTACCAACAGGGTTGGCGCACAGATACGCAGTATTTT.

The table lists this clonotype with a few counts. V is TRBV29-1 and J is TRBJ1-1; no firm D call. Germline V lookup: CDR1 SQVTM, CDR2 ANQGSEA. V was cut by 1 base and J by 5 bases, with 8 bases left in between. The CDR3 has 12 amino acids. Written as DNA, the CDR3 is TGCAGCGTTGAAGCTGAAGGGACTGAAGCTTTCTTT. Amino acid sequence: CSVEAEGTEAFF.